Presented here are 8 T cell receptor beta chains from one specimen sequenced in a study of cytomegalovirus exposure and HLA in healthy donors listed by TCRdb under 2017. The library came from the immunoSEQ multiplex PCR assay. The source is immuneACCESS, and TCRdb retained only in-frame sequences with V and J called. Part of the clones is not carried over; for the studies checked, unresolved V genes explain less than half of this, and the remainder is unexplained. The sample table holds 150,000 to 200,000 clones, of which nearly 90% were seen once. The top ten hold 4% to 4.5% of the sample. The sequenced sample was PBMCs. The receptors were gathered from a man younger than 35 in good health and CMV-seropositive.

This clone was seen just once. This rearrangement joins TRBV12-2 to TRBJ1-1; no DNA check was done on the table's D call, TRBD1. TRBV12-2 is a pseudogene locus. The CDR3 is 11 amino acids. CDR3: CASRRYREAFF. In DNA form, the CDR3 reads TGTGCAAGTCGCCGCTACAGGGAAGCTTTCTTT.

This clone was observed once. The chain employs TRBV7-9 and TRBJ1-1; TRBD1 is a possible D gene (6 bases). Germline CDR1 and CDR2: SEHNR and FQNEAQ (reference sequence). The V end lost 6 bases, the J end lost 4 bases, and 18 bases lay between the germline ends. CDR3 size: 15 residues. The CDR3 sequence is CASRPGTKGPTEAFF. The CDR3 coding sequence is TGTGCCAGCAGGCCCGGGACAAAGGGACCCACTGAAGCTTTCTTT.

The V call is TRBV2, the J call TRBJ2-3; D is possibly TRBD2 (5 bases). V lost 7 bases, J lost 2 bases, and 19 bases lay in between. Germline CDR1 SNHLY, CDR2 FYNNEI. This CDR3 is built from 16 residues. The CDR3 reads CASTNTPSGITDTQYF. The CDR3 DNA sequence: TGTGCCAGCACCAATACCCCCTCGGGGATCACAGATACGCAGTATTTT. Together with reference TRBV2 and TRBJ2-3, the CDR3 gives the full variable domain: EPEVTQTPSHQVTQMGQEVILRCVPISNHLYFYWYRQILGQKVEFLVSFYNNEISEKSEIFDDQFSVERPDGSNFTLKIRSTKLEDSAMYFCASTNTPSGITDTQYFGPGTRLTVL.

V and J are TRBV5-6 and TRBJ2-5; no reliable D call. CDR1 is SGHDT, CDR2 YYEEEE, per germline. The CDR3 is 11 residues long. V lost 3 bases and J lost 2, with 2 bases in between. CDR3 nucleotide sequence: TGTGCCAGCAGCTCACAAGAGACCCAGTACTTC. It translates to CASSSQETQYF.

The rearrangement joins TRBV4-1 to TRBJ2-3, with TRBD2 as a possible D gene (6 bases). Trimming cost V 0 bases and J 1 base, with 8 bases left between them. Germline values: CDR1 MGHRA, CDR2 YSYEKL. The CDR3 extends over 15 amino acids. The chain's CDR3 is CASSQEERGTDTQYF. The CDR3 bases are TGCGCCAGCAGCCAAGAGGAGCGGGGCACAGATACGCAGTATTTT.

The chain couples TRBV19 to TRBJ1-4; 8 positions match TRBD1. Germline loops: CDR1 LNHDA, CDR2 SQIVND (reference sequence). J was trimmed by 8 bases and V by 3 bases; bases with no gene match: 11. The CDR3 extends over 16 amino acids. The CDR3 protein is CASSIALGTGWEKLFF. CDR3 DNA: TGTGCCAGTAGTATCGCCCTGGGGACAGGATGGGAAAAACTGTTTTTT.

The rearrangement links TRBV6-1 to TRBJ2-5; the D is unclear. The ends were cut back, 2 bases at V and 1 base at J, with 8 bases in the middle. CDR3 length: 14 residues. Germline V gene lookup returns CDR1 MNHNS and CDR2 SASEGT. CDR3 sequence (DNA): TGTGCCAGCAGTGAACACGTGAGCCAAGAGACCCAGTACTTC. It codes for CASSEHVSQETQYF.

This clone was counted a single time. The J gene is TRBJ1-2, the V gene TRBV4-2; a weak D match, TRBD1 (6 bases). The CDR3 length is 16 residues. V shed 3 bases and J shed 2 bases, with 16 bases lying between them. Germline V lookup: CDR1 LGHNA, CDR2 YNFKEQ. CDR3 nucleotide sequence: TGTGCCAGCAGCCAGGGACATTCTACGTCCAACTATGGCTACACCTTC. Residues: CASSQGHSTSNYGYTF.